The 30 T cell receptor beta chains listed next were all sequenced from one sample in a study of shared clonotypes between healthy human individuals. The table came from immunoSEQ multiplex PCR; TCRdb's copy has only in-frame clones and leaves some out. Here the sample spans hundreds of thousands of clones, about 96% being singletons. The sample taken for sequencing was naive CD4+ T cells sorted from blood. Stated subset: CD45RA+ positively selected. The receptors were sampled from a woman in her 30s in good health.

The J gene is TRBJ2-1, the V gene TRBV7-2, with 7 positions matching TRBD1. The V segment lost 3 bases and the J segment 0 bases; nucleotides outside the gene matches: 8. The CDR3 totals 17 residues. CDR1 SGHTA and CDR2 FQGNSA come from the germline V gene. The CDR3 sequence is CASSFKAGGNSYNEQFF. The CDR3 bases are TGTGCCAGCAGCTTCAAAGCAGGGGGAAACTCCTACAATGAGCAGTTCTTC. Combining the CDR3 with reference TRBV7-2 and TRBJ2-1 gives the whole variable domain GAGVSQSPSNKVTEKGKDVELRCDPISGHTALYWYRQSLGQGLEFLIYFQGNSAPDKSGLPSDRFSAERTGGSVSTLTIQRTQQEDSAVYLCASSFKAGGNSYNEQFFGPGTRLTVL.

This chain uses TRBV5-4 with TRBJ2-7; weak D call: TRBD1 (5 bases). Trimming stripped 1 base from V and 5 bases from J, with 10 bases between. The CDR3 is 13 amino acids. CDR1 and CDR2 from the germline V gene are SGHNT and YYREEE (reference sequence). The CDR3 spells CASSLQGRNEQYF. CDR3 sequence (DNA): TGTGCCAGCAGCTTGCAGGGTCGGAACGAGCAGTACTTC. Based on the CDR3 plus reference TRBV5-4 and TRBJ2-7, the full variable domain is ETGVTQSPTHLIKTRGQQVTLRCSSQSGHNTVSWYQQALGQGPQFIFQYYREEENGRGNFPPRFSGLQFPNYSSELNVNALELDDSALYLCASSLQGRNEQYFGPGTRLTVT.

V gene TRBV7-9 combines with J gene TRBJ2-5, with 7 bases matching TRBD1. V shed 3 bases and J 7 bases; nucleotides not matched to a gene: 20. Germline lookup yields CDR1 SEHNR and CDR2 FQNEAQ (reference sequence). CDR3 size: 18 residues. The CDR3 loop reads CASSFEKGQRPDLWTQYF. CDR3 nucleotide sequence: TGTGCCAGCAGCTTCGAAAAGGGACAGAGACCCGACTTGTGGACCCAGTACTTC. Full variable domain (remainder filled in from reference TRBV7-9 and TRBJ2-5): DTGVSQNPRHKITKRGQNVTFRCDPISEHNRLYWYRQTLGQGPEFLTYFQNEAQLEKSRLLSDRFSAERPKGSFSTLEIQRTEQGDSAMYLCASSFEKGQRPDLWTQYFGPGTRLLVL.

This rearrangement joins TRBV5-6 to TRBJ1-6; 8 nucleotides line up with TRBD1. V lost 3 bases and J lost 10; bases outside the gene matches: 6. CDR3 length: 14 amino acids. The V gene's germline CDR1 is SGHDT and CDR2 YYEEEE. CDR3 region: CASSSGGYGSPLHF. Here the CDR3 DNA reads TGTGCCAGCAGCTCAGGGGGCTATGGCTCACCCCTCCACTTT.

The rearrangement uses TRBV28 and TRBJ2-5; no reliable D call. This CDR3 has 13 amino acids. The germline V gene encodes CDR1 MDHEN and CDR2 SYDVKM. V was pared by 1 base and J by 6 bases, with 9 bases between. The CDR3 DNA is TGTGCCAGCAGTTTATCACCCTTGAAGACCCAGTACTTC. Protein product: CASSLSPLKTQYF.

The chain joins TRBV6-5 to TRBJ1-6, with 7 bases fitting TRBD1. CDR3 length: 14 amino acids. Germline CDR1 MNHEY, CDR2 SVGAGI. V lost 3 bases and J lost 14; bases outside the gene matches: 10. The CDR3 sequence: CASSYIEGANSLHF. CDR3 bases: TGTGCCAGCAGTTATATCGAGGGGGCGAATTCCCTCCACTTT.

The chain couples TRBV30 to TRBJ2-7, with TRBD2 matching 7 bases. The CDR3 contains 14 residues. Germline V gene lookup returns CDR1 GTSNPN and CDR2 SVGIG (reference sequence). Trimming at V came to 1 base and at J to 3 bases, leaving 6 bases not matched to a gene. The CDR3 here is CAWSGRGGSYEQYF. The CDR3 DNA sequence: TGTGCCTGGAGTGGACGTGGCGGGAGCTACGAGCAGTACTTC.

The CDR3, as DNA: TGCGCCAGCAGCCAAGATCCAACAGGGGTGGATGGCTACACCTTC. This gives the protein CASSQDPTGVDGYTF. The chain joins TRBV4-1 to TRBJ1-2; 7 bases align to TRBD1. The CDR3 runs 15 residues. CDR1 is MGHRA and CDR2 is YSYEKL in the germline V gene. Trimming at V came to 0 bases and at J to 6 bases, leaving 7 bases not matched to a gene.

This sequence joins TRBV15 and TRBJ1-5; tentative D call: TRBD1 (5 bases). The ends were cut back, 0 bases at V and 4 bases at J, with 10 bases in the middle. CDR3 length: 15 amino acids. CDR1 is LNHNV, CDR2 YYDKDF, per germline (reference sequence). The CDR3 region is CATSRDQGFNQPQHF. As DNA, the CDR3 is TGTGCCACCAGCAGAGATCAGGGATTTAATCAGCCCCAGCATTTT.

The chain is built from TRBV10-3 and TRBJ2-7; D is possibly TRBD1 or TRBD2 (5 bases each). Trimming took 5 bases from V and 0 from J, leaving 17 bases between them. Germline CDR1 reads ENHRY; CDR2 reads SYGVKD. This CDR3 is built from 16 residues. DNA for the CDR3: TGTGCCATCAGTACCGCCGGGACGCGGAGCTCCTACGAGCAGTACTTC. It is translated as CAISTAGTRSSYEQYF.

This chain joins TRBV7-9 and TRBJ2-1; 10 bases line up with TRBD2. The CDR3 sequence is 15 residues long. Trimming took 5 bases from V and 5 from J; bases not matched to a gene: 6. Germline V lookup: CDR1 SEHNR, CDR2 FQNEAQ (reference sequence). The DNA for the CDR3 is TGTGCCAGCAGCGACACTAGCGGGGCTGACAATGAGCAGTTCTTC. Translation gives CASSDTSGADNEQFF.

The chain links TRBV6-5 to TRBJ2-5, with 10 bases fitting TRBD2. In germline, CDR1 is MNHEY, CDR2 SVGAGI. This CDR3 region has 15 residues. The junction had 8 bases not matched to a gene; V was cut back by 5 bases and J by 5 bases. The CDR3 sequence is CASSPSGRGGETQYF. CDR3 nucleotides: TGTGCCAGCAGTCCCAGCGGGAGGGGAGGGGAGACCCAGTACTTC.

A note on this clone: Other DNA sequences in this specimen translate into the identical CDR3. The chain has TRBV5-6 and TRBJ2-5; D uncertain. Germline CDR1 SGHDT, CDR2 YYEEEE. The CDR3 length is 11 residues. V was shortened by 2 bases and J by 5 bases, with 4 bases between the two germline ends. The CDR3 DNA reads TGTGCCAGCAGCTTACGGGAGACCCAGTACTTC. It encodes CASSLRETQYF.

For this clone: This sample also contains other DNA sequences that code for the same CDR3. The V call is TRBV5-1, the J call TRBJ2-5; D is uncertain. Trimming stripped 0 bases from V and 2 bases from J, with 8 bases between. The length of the CDR3 is 14 residues. CDR1 is SGHRS and CDR2 is YFSETQ in the germline V gene. The CDR3 region has the DNA TGCGCCAGCAGCTTGGGGACGATACAAGAGACCCAGTACTTC. Its translation is CASSLGTIQETQYF. The whole variable domain, filled in from reference TRBV5-1 and TRBJ2-5, reads KAGVTQTPRYLIKTRGQQVTLSCSPISGHRSVSWYQQTPGQGLQFLFEYFSETQRNKGNFPGRFSGRQFSNSRSEMNVSTLELGDSALYLCASSLGTIQETQYFGPGTRLLVL.

The rearrangement uses TRBV5-4 and TRBJ2-6; D remains unclear. V was trimmed by 0 bases and J by 1 base, leaving 5 bases between them. CDR1 is SGHNT, CDR2 YYREEE, per germline (reference sequence). This CDR3 has 15 residues. This CDR3 is CASSLVDSGANVLTF. The CDR3 nucleotides read TGTGCCAGCAGCTTGGTCGATTCTGGGGCCAACGTCCTGACTTTC.

This clone was counted a single time. The V and J genes are TRBV7-3 and TRBJ2-7; TRBD2 matches at 11 bases. The germline V gene encodes CDR1 SGHTA and CDR2 FQGTGA. V trimming: 2 bases; J trimming: 3 bases; junction bases outside the gene matches: 9. The CDR3 length is 17 residues. CDR3 region: CASSLAGSGRAYYEQYF. As DNA, the CDR3 is TGTGCCAGCAGCTTAGCTGGTAGCGGGAGGGCTTACTACGAGCAGTACTTC.

This clone appeared a single time. This chain uses TRBV28 with TRBJ2-7; D perhaps matches TRBD1 (6 bases). There are 15 residues in the CDR3. Germline lookup yields CDR1 MDHEN and CDR2 SYDVKM. The V gene lost 5 bases and the J gene lost 3 bases, with 17 bases spanning the gap. The CDR3 sequence: CASSGGLTGIYEQYF. The CDR3 coding sequence is TGTGCCAGCAGTGGCGGCCTCACAGGGATCTACGAGCAGTACTTC.

J is TRBJ2-1 and V is TRBV5-1; D tentatively fits TRBD1 or TRBD2 (6 bases each). The length of the CDR3 is 13 residues. From germline, CDR1 is SGHRS and CDR2 YFSETQ. Trimming removed 2 bases at V and 4 bases at J, with 7 bases between. Here the CDR3 reads CASSLGGYNEQFF. The CDR3 DNA follows: TGCGCCAGCAGCTTAGGGGGGTACAATGAGCAGTTCTTC.

The rearrangement uses TRBV14 and TRBJ2-3, with unresolved D. The CDR3 spans 13 residues. Germline V CDR1 and CDR2: SGHDN, FVKESK. V was cut by 4 bases and J by 5 bases, with 10 bases left in between. CDR3 nucleotides: TGTGCCAGCAGCCGCGGAGTCCTAGATACGCAGTATTTT. It translates to CASSRGVLDTQYF.

The CDR3 nucleotides read TGCGCCAGCAGCTTGGGGGCTAGCGGGAGATTGCCAGATACGCAGTATTTT. Encoded protein: CASSLGASGRLPDTQYF. The chain links TRBV5-1 to TRBJ2-3; 10 bases are a match to TRBD2. With 0 bases clipped from V and 4 bases from J, the junction kept 8 bases outside the gene matches. CDR3 size: 17 residues. Germline CDR1 is SGHRS and CDR2 is YFSETQ.

V and J are TRBV14 and TRBJ2-1; D is ambiguous. Per germline, CDR1 SGHDN and CDR2 FVKESK. Deletions cut 4 bases from V and 7 bases from J, with 14 bases between. The CDR3 totals 14 residues. The CDR3 DNA is TGTGCCAGCAGCCTAACAAACCTAGGTAATGAGCAGTTCTTC. Its protein product is CASSLTNLGNEQFF.

This chain joins TRBV25-1 and TRBJ2-5, with D maybe TRBD2 (6 bases). Near its end, the DNA agrees better with TRBJ2-7, so the J call may be wrong. Germline V gene data show CDR1 as MGHDK and CDR2 as SYGVNS. This CDR3 spans 14 amino acids. The DNA for the CDR3 is TGTGCCAGCAGCGGACTACTCGGGTACTACGAGCAGTACTTC. It codes for CASSGLLGYYEQYF.

The chain has TRBV5-1 and TRBJ2-2; the D is unclear. Germline assignment: CDR1 SGHRS and CDR2 YFSETQ. The ends were cut back, 4 bases at V and 4 bases at J, with 14 bases in the middle. The CDR3 extends over 15 amino acids. The CDR3 sequence is CASSARGPGTGELFF. CDR3 bases: TGCGCCAGCAGCGCCCGTGGGCCGGGCACCGGGGAGCTGTTTTTT.

V usage is TRBV29-1 and J usage is TRBJ2-7; TRBD1 aligns across 9 bases. Germline V gene lookup returns CDR1 SQVTM and CDR2 ANQGSEA. This CDR3 region has 16 residues. The trim removed 5 bases at V and 3 bases at J, leaving 14 bases unmatched. In DNA, the CDR3 is TGCAGCGTTCTTCCCGGGACAGGGCACTCCATCTACGAGCAGTACTTC. This sequence encodes CSVLPGTGHSIYEQYF.

The chain carries TRBV6-1 and TRBJ1-1; 7 nucleotides align to TRBD1. Trimming took 2 bases from V and 5 from J; bases not matched to a gene: 5. This CDR3 has 14 residues. Germline CDR1 and CDR2: MNHNS and SASEGT. CDR3 DNA: TGTGCCAGCAGTGAAAGGGGACAGTTGACTGAAGCTTTCTTT. As protein: CASSERGQLTEAFF.

The chain uses TRBV7-2 and TRBJ2-2; no firm D call. The CDR3 spans 13 residues. CDR1 SGHTA and CDR2 FQGNSA come from the germline V gene. Trimming stripped 1 base from V and 10 bases from J, with 10 bases between. The CDR3 DNA reads as TGTGCCAGCAGCTTAGAGGTCCTCGTGGAGCTGTTTTTT. It codes for CASSLEVLVELFF.

The chain recombines TRBV29-1 with TRBJ2-5; TRBD2 matches 7 bases. The CDR3 is 14 amino acids. V gave up 3 bases and J gave up 5 bases; unmatched junction bases: 9. Germline lookup yields CDR1 SQVTM and CDR2 ANQGSEA. The CDR3 sequence: CSVDGAGAPETQYF. CDR3 coding DNA: TGCAGCGTTGACGGGGCGGGAGCTCCGGAGACCCAGTACTTC.

The chain uses TRBV14 and TRBJ1-1; D perhaps matches TRBD1 (6 bases). V shed 3 bases and J shed 6 bases, with 17 bases lying between them. The length of the CDR3 is 15 residues. Germline values: CDR1 SGHDN, CDR2 FVKESK. CDR3 DNA: TGTGCCAGCAGCCATCTTGAACAGGGACGGGCTGAAGCTTTCTTT. Its protein product is CASSHLEQGRAEAFF.

This sequence joins TRBV28 and TRBJ2-1; D may match TRBD1 or TRBD2 (5 bases each). V was shortened by 6 bases and J by 3 bases, with 15 bases between the two germline ends. The CDR3 covers 15 residues. Germline CDR1 reads MDHEN; CDR2 reads SYDVKM. The CDR3 DNA is TGTGCCAGCAGGGGACCGGGACCCAACTACAATGAGCAGTTCTTC. It encodes CASRGPGPNYNEQFF.

The chain links TRBV2 to TRBJ2-3, with TRBD2 matching 10 bases. With V trimmed by 5 bases and J by 3 bases, 8 bases remained unmatched. Germline CDR1 and CDR2: SNHLY and FYNNEI. The CDR3 consists of 16 residues. CDR3 amino acids: CASSPPSGSRTDTQYF. In DNA form, the CDR3 reads TGTGCCAGCAGTCCCCCTAGCGGGAGCCGTACAGATACGCAGTATTTT.